The 31 T cell receptor beta chains below all came from one sample that was sequenced in a study of T cell clonality in common variable immunodeficiency. Method: immunoSEQ multiplex PCR; TCRdb's copy keeps in-frame clones and lacks some. The table records about 44,000 clones without singletons, the ten largest covering under 11%. Sequences were obtained from peripheral blood mononuclear cells. Receptor source: a person between 18 and 75 years old in good health.

Ten or more counts support this clone. The CDR3 extends 3 residues past the end of the read, so its final part is completed from the germline J gene. The rearrangement links TRBV2 to TRBJ1-4, with 7 bases matching TRBD1. CDR1 and CDR2 from the germline V gene are SNHLY and FYNNEI. After removal of 7 bases from V and 0 bases from J, the junction contained 5 bases not matched to a gene. The CDR3 loop spans 15 amino acids. CDR3 protein: CASNQQGTTNEKLFF. Incomplete CDR3 DNA: TGTGCCAGCAACCAACAGGGGACAACTAATGAAAAA.

This clone was found many times. Read coverage stops 3 residues before the CDR3 terminus; the germline J gene supplies the remainder. The chain uses TRBV10-2 and TRBJ1-6, with unresolved D. This CDR3 contains 15 residues. The V gene lost 5 bases and the J gene lost 6 bases, with 14 bases spanning the gap. Germline V gives CDR1 WSHSY, CDR2 SAAADI. The CDR3 loop is CASSQVGVGNSPLHF. Partial CDR3 DNA: TGCGCCAGCAGTCAGGTTGGCGTTGGTAATTCACCC.

This clone has ten or more counts. CDR3 DNA, as far as it was read: TGTGCCAGCAGTCCGCGGGACAGCGGGAGCGAG. The encoded protein is CASSPRDSGSE. The whole CDR3 protein is CASSPRDSGSEQYF. The chain combines TRBV6-2 or TRBV6-3 with TRBJ2-7; tentatively, D is TRBD2 (8 bases). Sequencing ends 3 residues short of the CDR3 end; the germline J gene provides the rest. CDR1 MNHEY and CDR2 SVGEGT come from the germline V gene. Trimming shortened V by 5 bases and J by 6 bases, and 17 bases separated the two germline ends. The CDR3 spans 14 residues.

At least ten counts were recorded for this clone. Read sequence stops 3 residues before the CDR3 end, and the germline J gene provides the missing end. The rearrangement links TRBV18 to TRBJ1-5; TRBD1 matches 11 bases. This CDR3 has 19 amino acids. The J segment lost 0 bases and the V segment lost 0 bases, leaving 7 bases of the junction unmatched. CDR1 is KGHSH and CDR2 is LQKENI in the germline V gene. The DNA read from the CDR3 is TGTGCCAGCTCACCACCGCTCGGACAGGGGGCAGATAGCAATCAGCCC. Encoded protein: CASSPPLGQGADSNQP. The CDR3, in full, reads CASSPPLGQGADSNQPQHF.

In its sample, this clone was seen many times. Read data end 3 residues before the CDR3 end; the end is taken from the germline J gene. The V call is TRBV20-1, the J call TRBJ1-4; D is possibly TRBD1 (6 bases). Per the germline V gene, CDR1 is DFQATT and CDR2 is SNEGSKA (reference sequence). CDR3 length equals 10 residues. CDR3 amino acids: CSAFRGRLFF. Partial CDR3 DNA: TGCAGTGCTTTCAGGGGACGA.

Comment on this clone: Read sequence stops 3 residues before the CDR3 end, and the germline J gene provides the missing end. This rearrangement joins TRBV19 to TRBJ1-6; weak D call: TRBD1 (6 bases). V was cut by 5 bases and J by 10 bases, with 15 bases left in between. The V gene's germline CDR1 is LNHDA and CDR2 SQIVND (reference sequence). The CDR3 is 14 amino acids. CDR3: CASSAQGRGSPLHF. The sequenced CDR3 bases are TGTGCCAGTAGTGCACAGGGAAGGGGCTCACCC.

This clone was counted ten times or more. The read is 3 residues too short to cover the CDR3 end, so that end is filled in from the germline J gene. The chain uses TRBV20-1 and TRBJ1-3; D is possibly TRBD1 (6 bases). Germline V gives CDR1 DFQATT, CDR2 SNEGSKA (reference sequence). The CDR3 is 15 amino acids. V was clipped by 3 bases and J by 0 bases, with 12 bases between them. The CDR3 loop reads CSARVRGGSGNTIYF. The CDR3 bases that were read are TGCAGTGCTAGGGTCCGAGGGGGCTCTGGAAACACC.

This clone came up many times. The read terminates 3 residues before the CDR3 end, so the remaining end is supplied by the germline J gene. The genes are TRBV12-3 or TRBV12-4 and TRBJ2-7; 16 nucleotides line up with TRBD2. V lost 1 base, J lost 0 bases, and 3 bases stayed unmatched. The CDR3 is 18 residues long. Here the CDR3 reads CASSLGGLAGGRSYEQYF. The sequenced CDR3 bases are TGTGCCAGCAGTTTAGGGGGACTAGCGGGGGGGCGCTCCTACGAG.

This clone was recorded at least ten times. The read comes to an end 3 residues before the CDR3 does, leaving the germline J gene to fill in the end. J is TRBJ1-3 and V is TRBV4-1; D is perhaps TRBD1 (6 bases). The V gene lost 4 bases and the J gene lost 3 bases, with 22 bases spanning the gap. The CDR3 length is 18 residues. Per germline, CDR1 MGHRA and CDR2 YSYEKL. CDR3 DNA, as far as it was read: TGCGCCAGCAGCCCACCACGGCGGACAGCTCTAATTGGAAACACC. It specifies CASSPPRRTALIGNT. The whole CDR3 protein is CASSPPRRTALIGNTIYF.

The table lists this clone with many counts. The read ends 3 residues before the CDR3 terminus; that terminus is restored from the germline J gene. V gene TRBV13 combines with J gene TRBJ1-2; 7 nucleotides match TRBD1. This CDR3 has 13 amino acids. The germline V gene has CDR1 PRHDT and CDR2 FYEKMQ (reference sequence). The junction had 7 bases not matched to a gene; V was cut back by 5 bases and J by 7 bases. This CDR3 is CASSTDRVGGYTF. The sequenced CDR3 bases are TGTGCCAGCAGCACCGACAGGGTGGGTGGC.

This clone has ten or more counts. The CDR3 is cut off 3 residues early in the read; its end comes from the germline J gene. The rearrangement joins TRBV9 to TRBJ1-4; D remains ambiguous. Germline V lookup: CDR1 SGDLS, CDR2 YYNGEE. This CDR3 region has 13 residues. V dropped 3 bases and J dropped 0 bases, with 3 bases sitting between them. The CDR3 loop is CASSATTNEKLFF. The covered CDR3 bases are TGTGCCAGCAGCGCCACAACTAATGAAAAA.

The table lists this clone with many counts. The read comes to an end 3 residues before the CDR3 does, leaving the germline J gene to fill in the end. The chain has TRBV20-1 and TRBJ1-4; D perhaps matches TRBD1 (5 bases). Germline V gene sequence: CDR1 DFQATT, CDR2 SNEGSKA (reference sequence). The V end lost 1 base, the J end lost 4 bases, and 13 bases lay between the germline ends. The CDR3 runs to 15 residues. CDR3 sequence reads: CSARVGIQDNEKLFF. The sequenced CDR3 bases are TGCAGTGCTAGAGTCGGGATACAGGATAATGAAAAA.

Many counts were recorded for this clone. The DNA ends 3 residues before the CDR3 does, and the rest of the CDR3 is filled in from the germline J gene. The chain carries TRBV7-9 and TRBJ2-5, with TRBD1 as a possible D gene (6 bases). Per the germline V gene, CDR1 is SEHNR and CDR2 is FQNEAQ (reference sequence). V lost 4 bases to trimming and J lost 5 bases, with 14 bases between them. This CDR3 has 14 residues. Partial CDR3 DNA: TGTGCCAGCAGCTCTAATGGGGGCAAGGAGACC. Encoded protein: CASSSNGGKET. The whole CDR3 protein reads CASSSNGGKETQYF.

This clone was counted at least ten times. The read comes to an end 3 residues before the CDR3 does, leaving the germline J gene to fill in the end. The chain couples TRBV6-2 or TRBV6-3 to TRBJ2-7; 8 positions agree with TRBD1. Germline CDR1 and CDR2: MNHEY and SVGEGT. V was clipped by 11 bases and J by 2 bases; unmatched bases: 2. This CDR3 comprises 11 residues. CDR3 DNA, as far as it was read: TGTGCCTCGACAGGGGCCTACGAG. It codes for CASTGAYE. The CDR3 in its entirety is CASTGAYEQYF.

This clone was seen ten or more times. The CDR3 here is CASSLSLVTGPYNEQFF. The sequenced CDR3 bases are TGTGCCAGCAGCTTATCCCTTGTGACAGGGCCCTACAATGAG. J is TRBJ2-1 and V is TRBV7-8; 7 bases fit TRBD1. The read ends 3 residues early relative to the CDR3; the germline J gene fills the gap. Per germline, CDR1 SGHVS and CDR2 FQNEAQ. Germline trimming cut 2 bases from V and 2 bases from J; bases unmatched to any gene: 9. CDR3 size: 17 residues.

Many counts were recorded for this clone. CDR3 bases read: TGTGCCAGCAGACGGGGGGGCCCCTCCTACAATGAG. It specifies CASRRGGPSYNE. The whole CDR3 protein reads CASRRGGPSYNEQFF. J is TRBJ2-1 and V is TRBV6-4; 8 bases line up with TRBD2. The sequenced fragment ends 3 residues before the CDR3 boundary, so the rest is inferred from the germline J gene. Germline CDR1 and CDR2: MRHNA and SNTAGT. Trimming at V came to 6 bases and at J to 0 bases, leaving 4 bases not matched to a gene. The CDR3 consists of 15 residues.

In its sample, this clone was seen many times. The observed sequence ends 3 residues before the CDR3 terminus, with the missing tail filled in from the germline J gene. This rearrangement joins TRBV6-2 or TRBV6-3 to TRBJ2-1, with 15 positions matching TRBD2. CDR1 and CDR2 from the germline V gene are MNHEY and SVGEGT. Germline trimming cut 11 bases from V and 4 bases from J; bases unmatched to any gene: 6. The length of the CDR3 is 15 residues. Here the CDR3 reads CASKGLAGGYNEQFF. The sequenced CDR3 bases are TGTGCCTCCAAGGGACTAGCGGGGGGATACAATGAG.

This clone was seen ten or more times. The read falls 3 residues short of the CDR3 end, and the missing part is taken from the germline J gene. The chain has TRBV30 and TRBJ1-1; D remains unclear. CDR3 length: 11 residues. CDR1 and CDR2 (germline): GTSNPN, SVGIG (reference sequence). The CDR3 sequence: CAWSAFNGAFF. The DNA read from the CDR3 is TGTGCCTGGAGTGCGTTCAACGGA.

This clone has at least ten counts. The CDR3 bases that were read are TGTGCCAGCTCACCATCGGACACCTACGAG. This encodes CASSPSDTYE. The entire CDR3 reads CASSPSDTYEQYF. This chain uses TRBV18 with TRBJ2-7; tentative D call: TRBD1 (5 bases). The read ends 3 residues shy of where the CDR3 ends; the end is completed using the germline J gene. This CDR3 region has 13 residues. V dropped 2 bases and J dropped 2 bases, with 7 bases sitting between them. Germline loops: CDR1 KGHSH, CDR2 LQKENI.

There are many counts of this clone. Read sequence stops 3 residues before the CDR3 end, and the germline J gene provides the missing end. The chain links TRBV30 to TRBJ1-4, with D uncertain. V lost 2 bases to trimming and J lost 0 bases, with 13 bases between them. The CDR3 runs 16 residues. CDR1 is GTSNPN and CDR2 is SVGIG in the germline V gene (reference sequence). CDR3 DNA (partial): TGTGCCTGGAGTATTGGCACAGCTGCAACTAATGAAAAA. Protein product: CAWSIGTAATNEK. The complete CDR3 protein is CAWSIGTAATNEKLFF.

There are many counts of this clone. The read gets to within 3 residues of the CDR3 end, and the germline J gene fills in the rest. The chain has TRBV5-1 and TRBJ1-1; no firm D call. This CDR3 comprises 12 residues. Germline CDR1 reads SGHRS; CDR2 reads YFSETQ. The CDR3 loop is CASSLNNMEAFF. CDR3 bases read: TGCGCCAGCAGCTTGAATAACATGGAA.

At least ten counts were recorded for this clone. The sequence runs out 3 residues before the end of the CDR3; the remainder is reconstructed from the germline J gene. The chain employs TRBV5-1 and TRBJ2-1, with TRBD2 matching 11 bases. Looked up from germline, CDR1 is SGHRS and CDR2 is YFSETQ. Unmatched junction bases numbered 5, after V lost 1 base and J lost 2 bases. This CDR3 comprises 17 residues. CDR3 region: CASSLTSGSRAYNEQFF. The CDR3 DNA, read in part, is TGCGCCAGCAGCTTGACTAGCGGGAGTAGAGCCTACAATGAG.

This clone has a count of ten or more. The read gets to within 3 residues of the CDR3 end, and the germline J gene fills in the rest. This chain links TRBV20-1 with TRBJ2-7; 12 bases line up with TRBD2. V lost 5 bases and J lost 5; bases outside the gene matches: 13. This CDR3 has 16 residues. Looked up from germline, CDR1 is DFQATT and CDR2 is SNEGSKA (reference sequence). Here the CDR3 reads CSARSASGRAAHEQYF. The sequenced CDR3 bases are TGCAGTGCTCGTTCCGCTAGCGGGAGGGCCGCCCACGAG.

This clone was counted ten times or more. With the read ending 3 residues before the CDR3 end, the germline J gene is used to fill in that end. The rearrangement joins TRBV7-3 to TRBJ2-5; 12 bases line up with TRBD2. The germline CDR1 and CDR2 sequences are SGHTA and FQGTGA. V dropped 2 bases and J dropped 5; count of bases not matched to a gene: 9. The CDR3 contains 17 residues. CDR3 sequence reads: CASSLGLAGPSFETQYF. The CDR3 bases that were read are TGTGCCAGCAGCTTAGGACTAGCGGGGCCGAGTTTCGAGACC.

The table lists this clone with many counts. Read sequence stops 3 residues before the CDR3 end, and the germline J gene provides the missing end. This chain uses TRBV24-1 with TRBJ2-5, with 7 bases matching TRBD2. The J segment lost 5 bases and the V segment lost 5 bases, leaving 10 bases of the junction unmatched. Germline V gene lookup returns CDR1 KGHDR and CDR2 SFDVKD. CDR3 size: 15 residues. The covered CDR3 bases are TGTGCCACCAGTGGACGGGGAGGGTTGGGGGAGACC. This gives the protein CATSGRGGLGET. The CDR3 in its entirety is CATSGRGGLGETQYF.

This clone came up many times. The read halts 3 residues ahead of the CDR3 end, with the missing end drawn from the germline J gene. J is TRBJ1-6 and V is TRBV19, with TRBD1 matching 10 bases. J was trimmed by 6 bases and V by 3 bases; bases with no gene match: 8. Germline values: CDR1 LNHDA, CDR2 SQIVND (reference sequence). This CDR3 is 17 amino acids long. The sequenced part of the CDR3 DNA is TGTGCCAGTAGTATTGGAGACAGGGGGCCCGCTAATTCACCC. Translation gives CASSIGDRGPANSP. The CDR3 in full is CASSIGDRGPANSPLHF.

This clone was recorded at least ten times. From the germline J gene comes the end of the CDR3, since the read stops 3 residues before it. The chain has TRBV7-8 and TRBJ2-1; a possible D gene is TRBD1 (6 bases). Trimming took off 5 bases at V and 5 bases at J, with 19 bases between the two ends. Germline-derived CDR1 and CDR2 are SGHVS and FQNEAQ. The CDR3 spans 16 residues. CDR3 sequence: CASSPRDNALDNEQFF. The CDR3 DNA, read in part, is TGTGCCAGCAGCCCCAGGGACAACGCGTTGGACAATGAG.

This clone was seen many times. The read ends 3 residues before the CDR3 terminus; that terminus is restored from the germline J gene. J is TRBJ1-6 and V is TRBV18, with 7 bases aligning to TRBD1. There are 15 residues in the CDR3. Losses at the gene ends were 2 bases for V and 5 bases for J; bases not matched to a gene: 3. Germline assignment: CDR1 KGHSH and CDR2 LQKENI. CDR3 residues: CASSPWQGDNSPLHF. The CDR3 bases that were read are TGTGCCAGCTCACCATGGCAGGGGGATAATTCACCC.

This clone was counted many times. The read finishes 3 residues shy of the CDR3 end, and the germline J gene is used to complete it. The chain uses TRBV5-1 and TRBJ1-5; 7 nucleotides align to TRBD1. The CDR3 contains 14 residues. CDR1 is SGHRS, CDR2 YFSETQ, per germline. Losses at the gene ends were 4 bases for V and 2 bases for J; bases not matched to a gene: 3. CDR3 in amino acids: CASSADRGNQPQHF. CDR3 DNA (partial): TGCGCCAGCAGCGCAGACAGGGGCAATCAGCCC.

There are many counts of this clone. From the germline J gene comes the end of the CDR3, since the read stops 3 residues before it. The V and J genes are TRBV5-6 and TRBJ1-2, with D possibly matching TRBD1 (6 bases). The CDR3 covers 13 residues. Trimming cost V 5 bases and J 4 bases, with 12 bases left between them. Germline CDR1 reads SGHDT; CDR2 reads YYEEEE. Partial CDR3 DNA: TGTGCCAGCAGGACAGGTTTTGGCTATGGC. Amino acid sequence: CASRTGFGYG. The whole CDR3 sequence reads CASRTGFGYGYTF.

This clone occurred many times. Coverage ceases 3 residues before the CDR3 finishes, and the germline J gene fills in the end. The chain couples TRBV19 to TRBJ1-1; maybe TRBD1 (6 bases). Germline V lookup: CDR1 LNHDA, CDR2 SQIVND (reference sequence). This CDR3 contains 14 residues. With 8 bases removed from V and 0 bases from J, the gap between germline ends came to 13 bases. CDR3 region: CASGDQGLNTEAFF. CDR3 DNA, as far as it was read: TGTGCCAGTGGGGATCAGGGGTTGAACACTGAA.